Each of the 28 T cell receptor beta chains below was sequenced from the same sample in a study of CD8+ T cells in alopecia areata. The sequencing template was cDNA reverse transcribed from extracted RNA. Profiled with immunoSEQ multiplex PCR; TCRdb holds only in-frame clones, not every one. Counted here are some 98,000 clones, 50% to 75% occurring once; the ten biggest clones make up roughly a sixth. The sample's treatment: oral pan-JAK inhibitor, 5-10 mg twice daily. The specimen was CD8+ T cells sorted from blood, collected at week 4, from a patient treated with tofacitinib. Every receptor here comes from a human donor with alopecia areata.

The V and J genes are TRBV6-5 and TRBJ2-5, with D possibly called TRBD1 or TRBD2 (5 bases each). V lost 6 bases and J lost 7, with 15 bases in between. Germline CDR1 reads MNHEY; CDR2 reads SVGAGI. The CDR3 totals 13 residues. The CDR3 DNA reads TGTGCCAGCAGAGGCCGGGGCGACGGGACCCAGTACTTC. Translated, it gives CASRGRGDGTQYF.

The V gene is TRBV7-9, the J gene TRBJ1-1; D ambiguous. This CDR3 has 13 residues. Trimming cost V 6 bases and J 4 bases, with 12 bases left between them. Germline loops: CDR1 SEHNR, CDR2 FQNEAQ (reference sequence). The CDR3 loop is CASRGGVTTEAFF. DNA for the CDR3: TGTGCCAGCAGGGGCGGGGTTACCACTGAAGCTTTCTTT.

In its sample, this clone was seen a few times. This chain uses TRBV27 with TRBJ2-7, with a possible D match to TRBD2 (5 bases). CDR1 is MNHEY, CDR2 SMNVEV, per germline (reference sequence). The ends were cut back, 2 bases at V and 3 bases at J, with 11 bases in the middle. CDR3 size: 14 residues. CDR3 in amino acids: CASSLSGPFYEQYF. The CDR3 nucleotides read TGTGCCAGCAGTTTAAGCGGTCCCTTCTACGAGCAGTACTTC.

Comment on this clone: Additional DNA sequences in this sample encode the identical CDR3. The CDR3 DNA is TGTGCCAGCAGCTTAGCGGGAGGGCCGACAGATACGCAGTATTTT. Its protein is CASSLAGGPTDTQYF. The chain carries TRBV7-2 and TRBJ2-3, with 7 bases aligning to TRBD2. This CDR3 region has 15 residues. Germline-derived CDR1 and CDR2 are SGHTA and FQGNSA. Trimming cost V 0 bases and J 3 bases; bases outside gene matches: 3.

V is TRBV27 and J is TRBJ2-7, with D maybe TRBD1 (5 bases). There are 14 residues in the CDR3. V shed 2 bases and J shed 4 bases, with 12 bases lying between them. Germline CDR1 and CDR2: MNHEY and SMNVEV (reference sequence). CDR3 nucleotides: TGTGCCAGCAGTTTAGTAGAAGGGGCTTACGAGCAGTACTTC. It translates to CASSLVEGAYEQYF.

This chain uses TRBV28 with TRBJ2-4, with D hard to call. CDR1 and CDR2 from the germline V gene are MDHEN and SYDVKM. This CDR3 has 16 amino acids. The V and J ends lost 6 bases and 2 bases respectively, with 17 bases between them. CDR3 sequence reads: CASSLWAAYSKNIQYF. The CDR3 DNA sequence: TGTGCCAGCAGCCTATGGGCAGCATACTCCAAAAACATTCAGTACTTC.

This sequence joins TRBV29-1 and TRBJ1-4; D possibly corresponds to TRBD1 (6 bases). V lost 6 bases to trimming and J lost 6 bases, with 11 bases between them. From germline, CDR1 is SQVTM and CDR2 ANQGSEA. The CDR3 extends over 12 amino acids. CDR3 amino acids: CSVAGVDEKLFF. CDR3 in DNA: TGCAGCGTAGCAGGGGTGGATGAAAAACTGTTTTTT.

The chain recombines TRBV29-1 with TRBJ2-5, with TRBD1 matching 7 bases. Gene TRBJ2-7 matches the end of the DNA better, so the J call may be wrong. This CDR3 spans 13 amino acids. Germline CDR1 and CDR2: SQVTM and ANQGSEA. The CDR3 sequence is CSVNTGVRNEQYF. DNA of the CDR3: TGCAGCGTTAATACAGGGGTTAGGAACGAGCAGTACTTC.

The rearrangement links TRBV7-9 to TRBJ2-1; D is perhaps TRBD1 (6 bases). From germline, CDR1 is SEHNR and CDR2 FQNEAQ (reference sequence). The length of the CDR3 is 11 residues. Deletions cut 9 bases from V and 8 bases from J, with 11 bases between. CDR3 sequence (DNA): TGTGCCAGTCGGACAGCCGATGAGCAGTTCTTC. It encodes CASRTADEQFF.

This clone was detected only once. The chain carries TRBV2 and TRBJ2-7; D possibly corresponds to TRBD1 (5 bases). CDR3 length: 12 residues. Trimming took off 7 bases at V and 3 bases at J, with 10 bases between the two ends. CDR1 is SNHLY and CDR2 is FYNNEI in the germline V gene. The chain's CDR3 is CASKKGFYEQYF. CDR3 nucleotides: TGTGCCAGCAAAAAGGGGTTCTACGAGCAGTACTTC. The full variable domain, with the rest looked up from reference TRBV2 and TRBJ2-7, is EPEVTQTPSHQVTQMGQEVILRCVPISNHLYFYWYRQILGQKVEFLVSFYNNEISEKSEIFDDQFSVERPDGSNFTLKIRSTKLEDSAMYFCASKKGFYEQYFGPGTRLTVT.

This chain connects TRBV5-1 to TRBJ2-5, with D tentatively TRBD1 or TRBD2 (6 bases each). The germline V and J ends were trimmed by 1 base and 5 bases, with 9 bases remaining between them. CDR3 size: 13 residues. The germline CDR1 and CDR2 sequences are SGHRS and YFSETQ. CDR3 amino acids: CASSLMGGETQYF. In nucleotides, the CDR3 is TGCGCCAGCAGCTTGATGGGGGGCGAGACCCAGTACTTC.

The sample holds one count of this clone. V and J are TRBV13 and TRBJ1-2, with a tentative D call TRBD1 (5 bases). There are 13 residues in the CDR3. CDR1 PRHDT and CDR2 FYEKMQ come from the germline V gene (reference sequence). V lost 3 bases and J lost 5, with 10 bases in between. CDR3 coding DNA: TGTGCCAGCAGCTTCAGGGTACTTTATGGCTACACCTTC. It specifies CASSFRVLYGYTF.

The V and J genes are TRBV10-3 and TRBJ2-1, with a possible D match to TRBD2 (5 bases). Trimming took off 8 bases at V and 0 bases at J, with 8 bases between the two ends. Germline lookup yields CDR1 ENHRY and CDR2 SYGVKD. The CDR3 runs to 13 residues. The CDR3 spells CAIRGSSYNEQFF. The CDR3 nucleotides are TGTGCCATCCGGGGTAGCTCCTACAATGAGCAGTTCTTC.

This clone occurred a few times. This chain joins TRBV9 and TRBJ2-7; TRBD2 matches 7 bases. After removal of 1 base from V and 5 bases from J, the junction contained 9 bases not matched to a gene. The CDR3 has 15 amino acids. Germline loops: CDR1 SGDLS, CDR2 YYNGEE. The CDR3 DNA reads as TGTGCCAGCAGCGTATCGGGGGGACGGTACCACGAGCAGTACTTC. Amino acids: CASSVSGGRYHEQYF.

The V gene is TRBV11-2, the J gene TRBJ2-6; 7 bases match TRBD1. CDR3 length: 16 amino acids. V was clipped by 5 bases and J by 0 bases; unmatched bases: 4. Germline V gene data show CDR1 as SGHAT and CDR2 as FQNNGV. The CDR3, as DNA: TGTGCCAGCAGCCGGGGACAGCTCTCTGGGGCCAACGTCCTGACTTTC. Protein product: CASSRGQLSGANVLTF.

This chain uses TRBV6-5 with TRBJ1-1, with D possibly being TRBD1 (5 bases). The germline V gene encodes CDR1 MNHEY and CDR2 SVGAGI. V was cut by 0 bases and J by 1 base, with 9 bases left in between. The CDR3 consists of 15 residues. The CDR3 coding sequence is TGTGCCAGCAGTTACTCTCCCAGGGCGAACACTGAAGCTTTCTTT. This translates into CASSYSPRANTEAFF.

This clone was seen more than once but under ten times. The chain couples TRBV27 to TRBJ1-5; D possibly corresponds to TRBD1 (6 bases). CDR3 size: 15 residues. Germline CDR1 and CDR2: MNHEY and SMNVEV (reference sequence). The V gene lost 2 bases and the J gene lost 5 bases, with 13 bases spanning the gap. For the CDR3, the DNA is TGTGCCAGCAGTTTACCCAACAGGGAGGATCAGCCCCAGCATTTT. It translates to CASSLPNREDQPQHF.

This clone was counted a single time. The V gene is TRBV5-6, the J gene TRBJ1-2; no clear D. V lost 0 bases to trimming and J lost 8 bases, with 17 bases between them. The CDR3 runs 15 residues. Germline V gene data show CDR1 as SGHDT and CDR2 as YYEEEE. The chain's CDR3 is CASSLAILDPGGYTF. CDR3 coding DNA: TGTGCCAGCAGCTTGGCTATCTTGGACCCAGGAGGCTACACCTTC.

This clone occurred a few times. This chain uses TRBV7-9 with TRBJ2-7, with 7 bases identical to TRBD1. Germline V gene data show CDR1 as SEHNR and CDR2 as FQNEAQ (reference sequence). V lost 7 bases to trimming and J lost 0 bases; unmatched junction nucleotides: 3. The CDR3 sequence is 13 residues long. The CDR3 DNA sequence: TGTGCCAGCACCTGGGACAGCTCCTACGAGCAGTACTTC. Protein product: CASTWDSSYEQYF.

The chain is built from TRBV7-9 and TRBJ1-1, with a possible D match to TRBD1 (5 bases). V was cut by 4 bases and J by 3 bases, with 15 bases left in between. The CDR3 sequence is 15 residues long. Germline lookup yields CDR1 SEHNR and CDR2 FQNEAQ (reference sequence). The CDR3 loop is CASSSPVLGDTEAFF. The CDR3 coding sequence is TGTGCCAGCAGCTCACCCGTGTTAGGGGACACTGAAGCTTTCTTT. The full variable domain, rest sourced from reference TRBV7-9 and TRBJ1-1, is DTGVSQNPRHKITKRGQNVTFRCDPISEHNRLYWYRQTLGQGPEFLTYFQNEAQLEKSRLLSDRFSAERPKGSFSTLEIQRTEQGDSAMYLCASSSPVLGDTEAFFGQGTRLTVV.

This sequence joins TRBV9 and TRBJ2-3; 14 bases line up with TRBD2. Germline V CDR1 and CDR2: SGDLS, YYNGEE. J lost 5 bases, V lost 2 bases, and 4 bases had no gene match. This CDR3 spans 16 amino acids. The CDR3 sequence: CASSVGLAGVGDTQYF. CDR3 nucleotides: TGTGCCAGCAGCGTGGGACTAGCGGGGGTTGGAGATACGCAGTATTTT.

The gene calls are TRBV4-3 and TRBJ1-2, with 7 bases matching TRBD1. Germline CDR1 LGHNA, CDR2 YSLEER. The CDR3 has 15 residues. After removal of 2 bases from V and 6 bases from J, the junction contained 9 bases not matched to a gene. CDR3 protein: CASSQFTGANDGYTF. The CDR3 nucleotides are TGCGCCAGCAGCCAATTTACAGGGGCAAACGATGGCTACACCTTC.

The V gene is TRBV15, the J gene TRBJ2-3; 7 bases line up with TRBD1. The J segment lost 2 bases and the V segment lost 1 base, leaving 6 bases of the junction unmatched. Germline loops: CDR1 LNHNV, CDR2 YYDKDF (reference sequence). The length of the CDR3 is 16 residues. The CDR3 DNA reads TGTGCCACCAGCAGAGCCTGGGACAGTTCCACAGATACGCAGTATTTT. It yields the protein CATSRAWDSSTDTQYF.

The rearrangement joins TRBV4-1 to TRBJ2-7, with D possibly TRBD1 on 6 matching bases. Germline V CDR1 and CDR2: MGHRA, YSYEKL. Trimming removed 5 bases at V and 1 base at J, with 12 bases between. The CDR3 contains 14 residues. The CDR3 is CASSWTASSYEQYF. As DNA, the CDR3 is TGCGCCAGCAGCTGGACAGCATCATCCTACGAGCAGTACTTC.

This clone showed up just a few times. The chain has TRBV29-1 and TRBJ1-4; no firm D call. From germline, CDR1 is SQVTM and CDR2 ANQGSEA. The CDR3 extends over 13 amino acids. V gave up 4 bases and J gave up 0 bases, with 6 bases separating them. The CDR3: CSVVTTTNEKLFF. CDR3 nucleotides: TGCAGCGTTGTGACAACAACTAATGAAAAACTGTTTTTT.

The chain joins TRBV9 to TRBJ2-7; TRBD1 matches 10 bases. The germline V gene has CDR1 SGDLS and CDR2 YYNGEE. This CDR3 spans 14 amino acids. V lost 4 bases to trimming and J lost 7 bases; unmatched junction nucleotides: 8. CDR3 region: CASSTGQGVGEQYF. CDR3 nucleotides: TGTGCCAGCAGCACCGGACAGGGGGTCGGGGAGCAGTACTTC.

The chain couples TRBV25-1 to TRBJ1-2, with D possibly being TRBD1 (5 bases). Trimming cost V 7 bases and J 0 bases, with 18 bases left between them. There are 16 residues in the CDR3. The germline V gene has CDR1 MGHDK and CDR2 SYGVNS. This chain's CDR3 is CASKGRQYYTNYGYTF. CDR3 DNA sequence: TGTGCCAGCAAGGGGAGACAGTATTACACTAACTATGGCTACACCTTC.

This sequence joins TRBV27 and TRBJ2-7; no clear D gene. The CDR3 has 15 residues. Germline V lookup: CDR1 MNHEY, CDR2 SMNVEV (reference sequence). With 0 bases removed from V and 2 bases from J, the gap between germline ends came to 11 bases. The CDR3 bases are TGTGCCAGCAGTTTATCGGCGCCAAACACCTACGAGCAGTACTTC. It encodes CASSLSAPNTYEQYF.